This T cell receptor (beta chain) came from a study of T cells in Graves' hyperthyroidism and ophthalmopathy (dated by TCRdb to the late 2010s). Regarding the complete study: Peripheral blood was sampled at the time of initial diagnosis, prior to any treatment. The 90 to 100 discovery patients were randomly split 7:3 into training and test sets. After blood sampling, hyperthyroidism patients were treated with methimazole at a starting dose of 30 mg daily, and ophthalmopathy patients were treated with high-dose intravenous methylprednisolone. An independent validation cohort of around 20 hyperthyroidism patients and more than 15 patients who later progressed to ophthalmopathy tested prospective prediction of ophthalmopathy. The paper reports TCR Vbeta CDR3 sequencing of 130 to 150 peripheral blood samples: some 44 ophthalmopathy, some 80 hyperthyroidism and some 17 progressor patients. Thyroid tissue and blood T-cell repertoires from roughly 6 Graves' hyperthyroidism patients were also compared in the study. To identify TCR V-J signatures that set the groups apart, the researchers used a discovery cohort of about a hundred patients, made up of under 50 with Graves' ophthalmopathy and about 60 with stable Graves' hyperthyroidism.

The TCR beta CDR3 regions were amplified from the RNA transcripts. The first round of RT-PCR for the TCR CDR3 was performed with the HTBI primer set and the Qiagen OneStep RT-PCR kit. The libraries were constructed in a second round of multiplex PCR and then size-selected and purified. Sequencing of the libraries was done on an Illumina HiSeq2000 using paired-end 100 bp reads. From the authors' description of their analysis: SOAPnuke was used to process the raw data, with reads discarded if the reads contained adapters or uncalled bases, had a mean Phred below 15, or lacked an exact constant-primer or identifier match. COPE v1.2.5 was used to merge high-quality paired reads, and clonotypes were defined as unique nucleotide sequences. MiTCR v1.1 was used to align clonotypes to the IMGT TRBV, TRBD and TRBJ reference segments. The analysis included only V-J combinations with a frequency above 0.0001, which together covered around 99% of the repertoires. A TCS score was defined as the ratio between F50 (clonal expansion) and ExV (chaos), using BLOSUM62-based TCRdist between CDR3 peptides within each V-J. Welch's t-statistics and random forest reduced approximately 520 V-J features to 13, which were used in a naive Bayes classifier (R e1071). In TCRdb, the public reads were trimmed at Q25 with fastp and aligned with MiXCR, with productive beta chains retained. Under each unique CDR3 protein, matching rows form one entry showing the most common genes and DNA. The V and J calls and clone size are TCRdb's, not the authors'. A total of 550,000 to 800,000 distinct CDR3 sequences appear in this sample, 16% of them only once. The ten largest account for under 8.5% of the sample.

Study-level results and caveats: Sample size was not statistically predetermined, and blinding of investigators to group allocation was not performed. A model built on a 13 V-J signature distinguished ophthalmopathy from stable hyperthyroidism, reaching about 88% sensitivity and approximately 81% specificity in cross-validation and 80%/75% in testing. Most expanded thyroid clonotypes (frequency above 0.001) were also detected in blood, suggesting blood repertoires may reflect thyroid immune responses. In validation, progression to ophthalmopathy was predicted by the model with 55% to 71% sensitivity and nearly 75% specificity, a median of about 6.8 months before onset.

As regards this clonotype: Its antigen is currently not known. Base qualities are missing; no much larger clone stands one base away.

A patient counted as having stable Graves' hyperthyroidism if no progression to ophthalmopathy occurred over 18 months of follow-up. Hyperthyroidism patients were newly diagnosed, with disease duration under 2 months, and aged 18 to 65 years. Any patient with an uncontrolled infection, another autoimmune disease, pregnancy or lactation was excluded. Clinical symptoms, serum thyroxine and TRAb, thyroid ultrasound, and orbital computed tomography formed the basis for the diagnoses. PBMCs were separated from 7.5 to 10 ml of fresh peripheral blood using Ficoll-Paque density gradient centrifugation. Total RNA was extracted using Trizol reagent, and RNA quality was assessed on an Agilent 2100 Bioanalyzer. V loses 2 bases of germline sequence and J loses 2 bases, and the interval between the two ends is 23 bases. The CDR3 has 18 amino acids, counting the end cysteine and phenylalanine. The read is trimmed to its CDR3 DNA, 54 bases read in frame from base 1. As encoded in the germline V gene, CDR1 is SGHDT while CDR2 is YYEEEE.

This sequence was found in a man aged 18 to 30 with Graves' hyperthyroidism. The rearranged segments are TRBV5-6 and TRBJ2-7, with a weak D call of TRBD2 (5 bases match). Sequencing was carried out using blood. The CDR3 reads as follows: CASSLTLPGREVTYEQYF. The nucleotides read TGTGCCAGCAGCTTAACCCTTCCGGGTCGGGAAGTGACCTACGAGCAGTACTTC.